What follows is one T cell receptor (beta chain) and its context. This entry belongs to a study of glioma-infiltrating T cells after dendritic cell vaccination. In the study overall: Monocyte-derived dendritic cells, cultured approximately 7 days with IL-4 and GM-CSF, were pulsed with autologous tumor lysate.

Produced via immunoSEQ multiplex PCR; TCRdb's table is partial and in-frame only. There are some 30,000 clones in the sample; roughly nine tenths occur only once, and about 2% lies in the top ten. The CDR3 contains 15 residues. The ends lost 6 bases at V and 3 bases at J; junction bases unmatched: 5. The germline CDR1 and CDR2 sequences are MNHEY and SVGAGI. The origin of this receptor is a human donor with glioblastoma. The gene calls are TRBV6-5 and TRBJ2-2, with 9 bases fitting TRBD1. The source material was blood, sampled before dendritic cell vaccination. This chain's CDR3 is CASRRTGVDTGELFF. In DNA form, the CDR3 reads TGTGCCAGCAGAAGGACAGGGGTCGACACCGGGGAGCTGTTTTTT.